This T cell receptor beta chain appears in the sequencing data of a study of cytomegalovirus exposure and HLA in healthy donors. Trimming removed 0 bases at V and 3 bases at J, with 23 bases between. CDR3 length: 19 amino acids. The germline CDR1 and CDR2 sequences are LGHNT and FRNRAP. Produced via immunoSEQ multiplex PCR; TCRdb's table is partial and in-frame only. The table includes 57,000 or so clones, roughly 90% detected once. About this clone: Its antigen is currently unknown.

Whole-study results and caveats: CMV antigen specificity was confirmed in vitro for a few CMV-associated chains. The study listed around 150 cytomegalovirus-associated TCR beta chains. The tendency of first-cohort TCR clusters to co-occur in the roughly 130 validation repertoires emerged from a later analysis.

The material sequenced was PBMCs. The gene calls are TRBV12-5 and TRBJ1-2; unclear D gene. The TCR sequence derives from a woman under 40 in good health and CMV-seronegative. The CDR3 is CASGLVTMAWRAGDYGYTF. The CDR3 DNA reads TGTGCTAGTGGTTTGGTGACTATGGCGTGGAGGGCTGGGGACTATGGCTACACCTTC.